The 15 T cell receptor beta chains in this list originate from one sample, sequenced in a study of blood T cell repertoires in COVID-19. Sequencing used immunoSEQ multiplex PCR; TCRdb keeps in-frame clones, though not all of them. The profile shows about 200,000 clones, around 80% of them singletons. The source material was peripheral blood. These receptors all come from a woman of 80 years or more with active or convalescent COVID-19.

The chain couples TRBV7-2 to TRBJ1-6, with 8 bases lining up with TRBD1. The CDR3 runs 15 residues. CDR1 is SGHTA and CDR2 is FQGNSA in the germline V gene. The V and J ends lost 0 bases and 6 bases, in that order; junction bases with no gene match: 1. The CDR3 loop reads CASSLAGTGNSPLHF. DNA of the CDR3: TGTGCCAGCAGCTTAGCTGGGACAGGTAATTCACCCCTCCACTTT.

This sequence joins TRBV28 and TRBJ1-5; D may be TRBD1 (6 bases). The V and J ends lost 3 bases and 6 bases respectively, with 15 bases between them. The CDR3 spans 15 residues. Germline V CDR1 and CDR2: MDHEN, SYDVKM. The CDR3 is CASSFVQGGSQPQHF. In DNA form, the CDR3 reads TGTGCCAGCAGTTTCGTACAGGGAGGGAGTCAGCCCCAGCATTTT.

The CDR3 DNA sequence: TGTGCCAGCAGTGAGGGGACAGGGAGCAGTTCACCCCTCCACTTT. It translates to CASSEGTGSSSPLHF. The chain employs TRBV6-4 and TRBJ1-6, with TRBD1 matching over 9 bases. J gave up 9 bases and V 3 bases, and 6 bases lay outside the gene matches. Looked up from germline, CDR1 is MRHNA and CDR2 is SNTAGT. The CDR3 is 15 residues long.

The chain links TRBV5-1 to TRBJ2-3; TRBD2 matches 8 bases. The V and J ends lost 4 bases and 1 base, in that order; junction bases with no gene match: 8. This CDR3 has 16 amino acids. CDR1 is SGHRS, CDR2 YFSETQ, per germline. CDR3 residues: CASSGEVLAGTDTQYF. The CDR3 DNA sequence: TGCGCCAGCAGCGGGGAGGTACTAGCGGGCACAGATACGCAGTATTTT.

The chain combines TRBV9 with TRBJ2-3, with D possibly matching TRBD1 (7 bases). V shed 0 bases and J shed 4 bases, with 21 bases lying between them. The CDR3 length is 18 residues. From germline, CDR1 is SGDLS and CDR2 YYNGEE. CDR3 DNA: TGTGCCAGCAGCGTAGTTCCTGAGGCAGGCAGGGGGGCAGATACGCAGTATTTT. Encoded protein: CASSVVPEAGRGADTQYF.

The chain carries TRBV12-3 or TRBV12-4 and TRBJ2-5; no definite D call. V lost 6 bases and J 5 bases, leaving 10 bases between the germline ends. The CDR3 loop spans 12 amino acids. The CDR3 DNA reads as TGTGCCAGCAGAACACAGCTTGAGACCCAGTACTTC. Amino acid sequence: CASRTQLETQYF.

The V call is TRBV6-1, the J call TRBJ1-3, with no clear D. The ends were cut back, 4 bases at V and 0 bases at J, with 19 bases in the middle. Germline CDR1 and CDR2: MNHNS and SASEGT. CDR3 length equals 18 residues. The CDR3 here is CASSGPWHRQVSGNTIYF. The CDR3 bases are TGTGCCAGCAGTGGCCCCTGGCACCGTCAGGTCTCTGGAAACACCATATATTTT.

This chain uses TRBV18 with TRBJ2-7; D gene ambiguous. Germline assignment: CDR1 KGHSH and CDR2 LQKENI. V dropped 0 bases and J dropped 0 bases, with 9 bases sitting between them. This CDR3 is 15 amino acids long. CDR3 sequence (DNA): TGTGCCAGCTCACCACCACAAAGGAGCTCCTACGAGCAGTACTTC. This gives the protein CASSPPQRSSYEQYF.

This chain uses TRBV11-2 with TRBJ1-2, with 8 bases matching TRBD1. The V gene's germline CDR1 is SGHAT and CDR2 FQNNGV. CDR3 length: 15 residues. The ends lost 5 bases at V and 7 bases at J; junction bases unmatched: 12. The CDR3 bases are TGTGCCAGCAGCCCGCAGACAGGGGTAGTAGCTGGCTACACCTTC. Translating gives CASSPQTGVVAGYTF. Drawing the rest from reference TRBV11-2 and TRBJ1-2, the complete variable domain is EAGVAQSPRYKIIEKRQSVAFWCNPISGHATLYWYQQILGQGPKLLIQFQNNGVVDDSQLPKDRFSAERLKGVDSTLKIQPAKLEDSAVYLCASSPQTGVVAGYTFGSGTRLTVV.

Comment on this clone: This sample also contains other DNA sequences that code for the same CDR3. This chain uses TRBV5-4 with TRBJ2-3; D is unclear. Germline lookup yields CDR1 SGHNT and CDR2 YYREEE (reference sequence). This CDR3 is built from 13 residues. V was trimmed by 0 bases and J by 3 bases, leaving 5 bases between them. The DNA of the CDR3 is TGTGCCAGCAGCTTGGCGGGTACAGATACGCAGTATTTT. It yields the protein CASSLAGTDTQYF.

V gene TRBV5-1 combines with J gene TRBJ1-1; possible D gene TRBD1, 6 bases. This CDR3 has 14 residues. CDR1 and CDR2 from the germline V gene are SGHRS and YFSETQ. Trimming removed 4 bases at V and 3 bases at J, with 13 bases between. CDR3 DNA sequence: TGCGCCAGCAGCAAAGGACAGCAGTACACTGAAGCTTTCTTT. As protein: CASSKGQQYTEAFF.

The sample holds a few counts of this clone. This rearrangement joins TRBV19 to TRBJ1-6; 7 bases match TRBD1. Germline-derived CDR1 and CDR2 are LNHDA and SQIVND (reference sequence). The CDR3 runs 14 residues. J lost 8 bases, V lost 3 bases, and 4 bases had no gene match. CDR3 in DNA: TGTGCCAGTAGTATCCGGGACAGCTATTCACCCCTCCACTTT. Translating gives CASSIRDSYSPLHF. Looking up the rest from reference TRBV19 and TRBJ1-6 gives the full variable domain: DGGITQSPKYLFRKEGQNVTLSCEQNLNHDAMYWYRQDPGQGLRLIYYSQIVNDFQKGDIAEGYSVSREKKESFPLTVTSAQKNPTAFYLCASSIRDSYSPLHFGNGTRLTVT.

The V call is TRBV28, the J call TRBJ2-7; 9 bases line up with TRBD2. Trimming took 6 bases from V and 4 from J; bases not matched to a gene: 7. Germline loops: CDR1 MDHEN, CDR2 SYDVKM. There are 14 residues in the CDR3. CDR3 amino acids: CASRPGLAWYEQYF. The CDR3 nucleotides are TGTGCCAGCAGGCCGGGACTAGCTTGGTACGAGCAGTACTTC.

For the CDR3, the DNA is TGTGCCAGCAGCCCGACTAGCGGGGGGGCCACGGTGCACGAGCAGTACTTC. This sequence encodes CASSPTSGGATVHEQYF. V is TRBV3-1 (or the pseudogene TRBV3-2) and J is TRBJ2-7; 14 nucleotides align to TRBD2. V dropped 4 bases and J dropped 5; count of bases not matched to a gene: 10. Germline-derived CDR1 and CDR2 are LGHDT and YNNKEL (reference sequence). CDR3 length: 17 amino acids.

In this sample, this clone turned up once. V is TRBV2 and J is TRBJ1-2; no clear D. Germline assignment: CDR1 SNHLY and CDR2 FYNNEI. The CDR3 loop spans 9 amino acids. Trimming removed 7 bases from V and 8 bases from J, with 5 bases in between. In DNA, the CDR3 is TGTGCCAGCACAGGAGGCTACACCTTC. Translating gives CASTGGYTF.